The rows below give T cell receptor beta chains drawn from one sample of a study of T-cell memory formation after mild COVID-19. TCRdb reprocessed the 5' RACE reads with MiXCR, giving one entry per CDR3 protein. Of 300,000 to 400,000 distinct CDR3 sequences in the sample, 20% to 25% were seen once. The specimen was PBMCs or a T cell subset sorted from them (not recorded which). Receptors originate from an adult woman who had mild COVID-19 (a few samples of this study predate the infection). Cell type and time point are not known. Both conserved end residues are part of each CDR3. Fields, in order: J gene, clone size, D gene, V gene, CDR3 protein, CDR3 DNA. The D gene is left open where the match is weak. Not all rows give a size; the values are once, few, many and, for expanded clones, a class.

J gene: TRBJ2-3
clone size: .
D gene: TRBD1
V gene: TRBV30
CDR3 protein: CAWTDRGDTQYF
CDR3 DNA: TGTGCCTGGACGGACAGGGGAGATACGCAGTATTTT

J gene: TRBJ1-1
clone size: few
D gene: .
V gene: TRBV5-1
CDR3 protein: CASSFGHDTEAFF
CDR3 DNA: TGCGCCAGCAGCTTCGGGCACGACACTGAAGCTTTCTTT

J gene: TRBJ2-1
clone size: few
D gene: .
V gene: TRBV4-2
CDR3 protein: CASSQVGTHGDEQFF
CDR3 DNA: TGTGCCAGCAGCCAAGTAGGGACTCACGGGGATGAGCAGTTCTTC

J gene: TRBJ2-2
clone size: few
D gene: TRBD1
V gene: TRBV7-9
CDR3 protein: CASSSGTGDLGELFF
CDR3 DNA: TGTGCCAGCAGCTCCGGGACAGGCGATCTCGGGGAGCTGTTTTTT

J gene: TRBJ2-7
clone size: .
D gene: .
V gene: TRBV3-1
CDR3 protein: CASSGRGRGSYEQYF
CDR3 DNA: TGTGCCAGCAGCGGTCGAGGGAGAGGTTCCTACGAGCAGTACTTC

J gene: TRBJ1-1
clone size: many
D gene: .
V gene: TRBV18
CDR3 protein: CASSPGQGPNTEAFF
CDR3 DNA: TGTGCCAGCTCACCAGGGCAGGGGCCGAACACTGAAGCTTTCTTT

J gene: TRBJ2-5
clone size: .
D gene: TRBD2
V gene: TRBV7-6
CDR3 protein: CASSLVVGGGLQETQYF
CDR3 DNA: TGTGCCAGCAGCTTAGTAGTCGGCGGGGGACTCCAAGAGACCCAGTACTTC

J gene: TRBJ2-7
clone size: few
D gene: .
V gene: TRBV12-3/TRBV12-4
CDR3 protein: CASSFGVASASYEQYF
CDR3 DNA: TGTGCCAGCAGTTTCGGGGTAGCGTCGGCTTCCTACGAGCAGTACTTC

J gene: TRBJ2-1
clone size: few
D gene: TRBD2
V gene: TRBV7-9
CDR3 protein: CASSLEGGSSYNEQFF
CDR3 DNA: TGTGCCAGCAGCTTAGAAGGCGGGAGTTCCTACAATGAGCAGTTCTTC

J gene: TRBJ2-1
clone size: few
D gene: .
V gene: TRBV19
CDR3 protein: CASSIRPQGSYNEQFF
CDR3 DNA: TGTGCCAGTAGTATAAGACCCCAGGGATCGTACAATGAGCAGTTCTTC

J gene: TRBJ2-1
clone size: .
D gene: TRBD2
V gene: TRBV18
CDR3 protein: CASSPPGRAGYNEQFF
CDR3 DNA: TGTGCCAGCTCACCACCGGGGAGGGCTGGCTACAATGAGCAGTTCTTC